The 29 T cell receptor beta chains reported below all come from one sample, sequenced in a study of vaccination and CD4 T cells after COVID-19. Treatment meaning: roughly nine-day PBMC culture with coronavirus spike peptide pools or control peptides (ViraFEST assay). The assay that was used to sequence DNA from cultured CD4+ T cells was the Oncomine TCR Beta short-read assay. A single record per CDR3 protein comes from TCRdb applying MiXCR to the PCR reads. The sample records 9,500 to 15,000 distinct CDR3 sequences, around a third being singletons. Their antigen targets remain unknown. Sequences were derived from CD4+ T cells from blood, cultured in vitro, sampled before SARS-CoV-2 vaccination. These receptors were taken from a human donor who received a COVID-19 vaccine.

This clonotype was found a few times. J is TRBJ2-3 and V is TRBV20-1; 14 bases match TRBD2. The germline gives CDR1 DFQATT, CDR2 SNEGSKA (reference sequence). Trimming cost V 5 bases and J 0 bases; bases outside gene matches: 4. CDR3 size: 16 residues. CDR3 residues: CSASGTSGGSTDTQYF. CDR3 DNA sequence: TGCAGTGCTTCCGGGACTAGCGGGGGTAGCACAGATACGCAGTATTTT.

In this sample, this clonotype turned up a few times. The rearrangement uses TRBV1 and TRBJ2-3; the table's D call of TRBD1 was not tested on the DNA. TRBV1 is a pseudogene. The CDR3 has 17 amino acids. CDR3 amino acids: CTSSQEPDSPSTDTQYF. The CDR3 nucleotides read TGCACCAGCAGCCAAGAACCGGACAGCCCTAGCACAGATACGCAGTATTTT.

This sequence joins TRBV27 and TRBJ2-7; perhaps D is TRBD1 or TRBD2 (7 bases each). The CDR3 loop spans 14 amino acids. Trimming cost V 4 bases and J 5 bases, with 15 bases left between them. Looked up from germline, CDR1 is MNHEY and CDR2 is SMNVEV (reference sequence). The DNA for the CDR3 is TGTGCCAGCAGTTCGACAGGGAGGGGACACGAGCAGTACTTC. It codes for CASSSTGRGHEQYF.

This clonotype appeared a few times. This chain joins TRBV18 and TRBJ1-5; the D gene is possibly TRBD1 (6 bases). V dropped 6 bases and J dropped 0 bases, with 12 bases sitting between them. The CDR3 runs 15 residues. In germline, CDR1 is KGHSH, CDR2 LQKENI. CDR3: CASSLDRTSNQPQHF. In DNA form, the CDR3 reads TGTGCCAGCTCCCTCGACAGGACTAGCAATCAGCCCCAGCATTTT. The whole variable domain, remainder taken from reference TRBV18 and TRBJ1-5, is NAGVMQNPRHLVRRRGQEARLRCSPMKGHSHVYWYRQLPEEGLKFMVYLQKENIIDESGMPKERFSAEFPKEGPSILRIQQVVRGDSAAYFCASSLDRTSNQPQHFGDGTRLSIL.

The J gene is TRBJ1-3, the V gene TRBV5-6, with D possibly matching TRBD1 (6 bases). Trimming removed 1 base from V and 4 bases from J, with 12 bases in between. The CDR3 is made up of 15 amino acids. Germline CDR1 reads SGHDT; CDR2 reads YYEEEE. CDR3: CASSLSGAAGNTIYF. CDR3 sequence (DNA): TGTGCCAGCAGCTTGTCAGGGGCGGCCGGAAACACCATATATTTT.

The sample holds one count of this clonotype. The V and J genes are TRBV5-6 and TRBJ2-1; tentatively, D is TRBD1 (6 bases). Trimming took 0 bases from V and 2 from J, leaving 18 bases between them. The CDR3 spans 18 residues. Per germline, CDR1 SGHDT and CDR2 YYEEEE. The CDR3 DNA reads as TGTGCCAGCAGCTTGGAGGGATTCAGGGGATTTCCCTACAATGAGCAGTTCTTC. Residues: CASSLEGFRGFPYNEQFF.

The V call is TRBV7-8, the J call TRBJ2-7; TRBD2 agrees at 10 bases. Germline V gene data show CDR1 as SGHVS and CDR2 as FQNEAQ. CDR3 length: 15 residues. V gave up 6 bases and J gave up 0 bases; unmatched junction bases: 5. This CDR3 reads CASRVAGGLSYEQYF. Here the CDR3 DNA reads TGTGCCAGCAGGGTAGCGGGGGGTCTCTCCTACGAGCAGTACTTC.

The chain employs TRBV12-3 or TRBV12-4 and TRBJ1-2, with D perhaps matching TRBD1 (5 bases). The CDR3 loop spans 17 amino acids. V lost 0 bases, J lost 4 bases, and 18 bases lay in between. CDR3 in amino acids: CASSLAGWGGSVYGYTF. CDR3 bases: TGTGCCAGCAGTTTAGCTGGTTGGGGGGGTTCGGTCTATGGCTACACCTTC.

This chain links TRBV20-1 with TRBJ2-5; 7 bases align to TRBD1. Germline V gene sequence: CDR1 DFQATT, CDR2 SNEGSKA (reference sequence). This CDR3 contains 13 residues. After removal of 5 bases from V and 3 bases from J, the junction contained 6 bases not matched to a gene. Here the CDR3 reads CSADTGTEETQYF. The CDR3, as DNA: TGCAGTGCTGACACCGGGACAGAAGAGACCCAGTACTTC.

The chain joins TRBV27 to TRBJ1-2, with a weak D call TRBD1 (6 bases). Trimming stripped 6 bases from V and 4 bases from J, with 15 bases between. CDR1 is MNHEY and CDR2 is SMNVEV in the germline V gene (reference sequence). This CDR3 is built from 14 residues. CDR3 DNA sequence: TGTGCCAGCAGGCCAAAGGGGGGACTCTATGGCTACACCTTC. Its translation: CASRPKGGLYGYTF.

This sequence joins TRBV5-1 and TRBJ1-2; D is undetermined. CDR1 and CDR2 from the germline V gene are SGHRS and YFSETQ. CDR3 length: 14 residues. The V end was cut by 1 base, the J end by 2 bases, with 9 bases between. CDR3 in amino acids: CASSLSYGNYGYTF. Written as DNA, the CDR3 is TGCGCCAGCAGCTTGAGCTACGGGAACTATGGCTACACCTTC.

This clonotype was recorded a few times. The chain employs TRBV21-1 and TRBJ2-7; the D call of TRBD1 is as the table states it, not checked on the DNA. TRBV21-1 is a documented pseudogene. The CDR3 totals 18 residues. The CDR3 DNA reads TGTGCCAGCAGCAAAGGTGGTCAGGGGCCCCTGCATTTCTACGAGCAGTACTTC. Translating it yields CASSKGGQGPLHFYEQYF.

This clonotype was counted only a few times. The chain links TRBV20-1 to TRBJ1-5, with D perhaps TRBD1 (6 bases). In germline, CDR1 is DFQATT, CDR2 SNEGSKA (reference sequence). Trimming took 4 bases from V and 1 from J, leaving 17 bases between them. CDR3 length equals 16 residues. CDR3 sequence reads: CSATMRVGASNQPQHF. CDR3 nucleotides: TGCAGTGCTACAATGCGGGTGGGGGCAAGCAATCAGCCCCAGCATTTT.

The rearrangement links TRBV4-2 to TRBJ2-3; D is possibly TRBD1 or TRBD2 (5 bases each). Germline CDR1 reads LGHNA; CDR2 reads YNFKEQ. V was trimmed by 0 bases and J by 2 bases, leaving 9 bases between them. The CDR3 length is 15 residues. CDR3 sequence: CASSQDPGTTDTQYF. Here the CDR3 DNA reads TGTGCCAGCAGCCAAGATCCCGGGACCACAGATACGCAGTATTTT.

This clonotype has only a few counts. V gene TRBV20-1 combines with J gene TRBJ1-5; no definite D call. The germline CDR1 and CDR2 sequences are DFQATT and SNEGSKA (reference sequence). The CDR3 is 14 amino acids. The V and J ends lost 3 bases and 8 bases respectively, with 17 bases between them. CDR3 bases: TGCAGTGCTAGCACGAACGGTAGGTTGGAGCCCCAGCATTTT. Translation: CSASTNGRLEPQHF.

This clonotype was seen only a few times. CDR3 sequence reads: CASSDRGGVGETQYF. CDR3 nucleotides: TGTGCCAGCAGTGATCGGGGCGGCGTGGGGGAGACCCAGTACTTC. This rearrangement joins TRBV6-1 to TRBJ2-5; D may match TRBD1 or TRBD2 (5 bases each). V was pared by 3 bases and J by 5 bases, with 16 bases between. This CDR3 is built from 15 residues. Germline V gene data show CDR1 as MNHNS and CDR2 as SASEGT.

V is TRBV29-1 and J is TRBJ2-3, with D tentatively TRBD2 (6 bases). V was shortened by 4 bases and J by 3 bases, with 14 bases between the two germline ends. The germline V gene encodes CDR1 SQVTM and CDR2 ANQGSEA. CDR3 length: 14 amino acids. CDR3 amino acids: CSVAGLRGTDTQYF. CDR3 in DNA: TGCAGCGTTGCGGGGCTTCGGGGGACAGATACGCAGTATTTT.

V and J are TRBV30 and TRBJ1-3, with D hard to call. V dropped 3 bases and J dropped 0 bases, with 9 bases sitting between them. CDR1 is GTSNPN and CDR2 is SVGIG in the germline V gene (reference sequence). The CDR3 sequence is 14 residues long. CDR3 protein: CAWRERSSGNTIYF. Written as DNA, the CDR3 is TGTGCCTGGAGGGAGCGGAGCTCTGGAAACACCATATATTTT.

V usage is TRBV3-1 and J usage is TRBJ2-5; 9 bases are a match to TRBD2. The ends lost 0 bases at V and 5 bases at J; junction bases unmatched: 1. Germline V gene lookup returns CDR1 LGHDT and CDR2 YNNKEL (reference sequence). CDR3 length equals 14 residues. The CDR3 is CASSQDGTSETQYF. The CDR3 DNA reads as TGTGCCAGCAGCCAAGATGGGACTAGCGAGACCCAGTACTTC.

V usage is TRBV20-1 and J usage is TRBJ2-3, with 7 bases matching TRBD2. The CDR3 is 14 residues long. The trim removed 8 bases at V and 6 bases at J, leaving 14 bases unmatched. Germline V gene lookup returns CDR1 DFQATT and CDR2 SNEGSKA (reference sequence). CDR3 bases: TGCAGTCCACTCAGCGGGGTAGAAACGGATACGCAGTATTTT. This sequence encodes CSPLSGVETDTQYF.

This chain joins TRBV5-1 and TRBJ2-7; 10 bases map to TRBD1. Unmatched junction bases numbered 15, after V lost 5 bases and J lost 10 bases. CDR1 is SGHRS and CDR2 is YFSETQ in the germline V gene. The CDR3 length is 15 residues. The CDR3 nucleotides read TGCGCCAGCAGTCAGGATCCGGGACAGGGGATAGGACAGTACTTC. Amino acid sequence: CASSQDPGQGIGQYF.

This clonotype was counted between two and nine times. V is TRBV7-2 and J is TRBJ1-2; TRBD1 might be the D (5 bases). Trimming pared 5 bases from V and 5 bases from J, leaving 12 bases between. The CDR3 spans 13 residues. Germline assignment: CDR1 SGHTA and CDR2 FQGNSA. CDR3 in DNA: TGTGCCAGCAGCCTTACAGGCCAATATGGCTACACCTTC. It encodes CASSLTGQYGYTF.

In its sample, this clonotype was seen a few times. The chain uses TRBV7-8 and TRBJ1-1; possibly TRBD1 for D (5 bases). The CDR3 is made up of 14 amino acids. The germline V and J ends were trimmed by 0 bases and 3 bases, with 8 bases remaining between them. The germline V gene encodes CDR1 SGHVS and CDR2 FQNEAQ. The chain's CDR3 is CASSLALTDTEAFF. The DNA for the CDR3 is TGTGCCAGCAGCTTAGCTCTGACAGACACTGAAGCTTTCTTT.

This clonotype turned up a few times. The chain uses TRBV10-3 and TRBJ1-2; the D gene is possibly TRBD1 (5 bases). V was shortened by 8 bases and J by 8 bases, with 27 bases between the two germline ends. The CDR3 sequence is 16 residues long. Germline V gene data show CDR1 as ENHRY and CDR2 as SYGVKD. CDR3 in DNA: TGTGCCATCCTTAACGGCGAGGGGAGTACGAGACAGGGCTACACCTTC. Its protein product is CAILNGEGSTRQGYTF.

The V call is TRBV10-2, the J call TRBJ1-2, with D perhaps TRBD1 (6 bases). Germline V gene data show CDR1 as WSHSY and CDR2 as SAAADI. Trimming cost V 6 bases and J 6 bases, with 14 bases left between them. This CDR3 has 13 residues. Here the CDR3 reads CASSYQGRDGYTF. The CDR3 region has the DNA TGCGCCAGCAGCTACCAGGGGAGGGATGGCTACACCTTC.

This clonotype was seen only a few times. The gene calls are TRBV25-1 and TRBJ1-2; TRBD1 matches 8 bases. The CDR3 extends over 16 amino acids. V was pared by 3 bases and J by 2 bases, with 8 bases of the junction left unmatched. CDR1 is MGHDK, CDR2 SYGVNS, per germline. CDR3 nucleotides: TGTGCCAGCAGTGAGGTGTGGACAGGGAGGAACTATGGCTACACCTTC. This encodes CASSEVWTGRNYGYTF.

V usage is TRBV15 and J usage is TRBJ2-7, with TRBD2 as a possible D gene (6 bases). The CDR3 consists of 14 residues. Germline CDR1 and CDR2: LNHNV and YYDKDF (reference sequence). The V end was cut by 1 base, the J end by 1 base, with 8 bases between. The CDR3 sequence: CATSRGGDSYEQYF. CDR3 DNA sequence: TGTGCCACCAGCAGAGGGGGGGATTCCTACGAGCAGTACTTC.

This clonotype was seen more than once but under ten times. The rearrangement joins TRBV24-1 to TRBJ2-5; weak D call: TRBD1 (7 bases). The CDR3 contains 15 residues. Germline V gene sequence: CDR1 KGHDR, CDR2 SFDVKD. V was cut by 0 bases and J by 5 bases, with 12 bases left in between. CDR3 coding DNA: TGTGCCACCAGTGATTTGGGACTACAGGGGGAGACCCAGTACTTC. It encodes CATSDLGLQGETQYF.

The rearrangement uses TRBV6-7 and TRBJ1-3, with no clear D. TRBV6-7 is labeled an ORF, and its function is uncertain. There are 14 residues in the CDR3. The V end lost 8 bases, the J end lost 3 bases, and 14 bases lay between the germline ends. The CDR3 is CASGARQIGNTIYF. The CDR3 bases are TGTGCCAGCGGCGCCCGGCAGATTGGAAACACCATATATTTT.